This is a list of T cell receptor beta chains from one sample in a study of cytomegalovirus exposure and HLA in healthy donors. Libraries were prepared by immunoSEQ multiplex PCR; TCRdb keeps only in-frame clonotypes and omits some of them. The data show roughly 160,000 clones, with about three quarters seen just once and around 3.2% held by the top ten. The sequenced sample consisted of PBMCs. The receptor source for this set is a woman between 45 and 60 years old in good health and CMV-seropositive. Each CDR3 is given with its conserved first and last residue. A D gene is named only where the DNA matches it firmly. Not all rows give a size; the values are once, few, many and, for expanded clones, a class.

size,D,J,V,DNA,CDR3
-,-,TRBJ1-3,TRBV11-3,TGTGCCAGCAGCTCCTCCCGCTCTGGAAACACCATATATTTT,CASSSSRSGNTIYF
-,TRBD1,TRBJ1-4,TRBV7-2,TGCGCCAGCAGCAAGGGACAGAATGAAAAACTGTTTTTT,CASSKGQNEKLFF
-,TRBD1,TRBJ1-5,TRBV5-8,TGTGCCAGCAGCTCCGGACAGGGTGGCAATCAGCCCCAGCATTTT,CASSSGQGGNQPQHF
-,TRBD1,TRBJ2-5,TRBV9,TGTGCCAGCAGCGTATTCCCCTCAGGGGGCAGAGAGACCCAGTACTTC,CASSVFPSGGRETQYF
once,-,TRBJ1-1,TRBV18,TGTGCCAGCTCATCGGGGGGGGACACTGAAGCTTTCTTT,CASSSGGDTEAFF
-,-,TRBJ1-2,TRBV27,TGTGCCAGCAGTTTAAGATCGAGGGAGAGAAGTTCTGGCTACACCTTC,CASSLRSRERSSGYTF
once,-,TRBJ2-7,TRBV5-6,TGTGCCAGCAGCGGAGGTCCTTACGAGCAGTACTTC,CASSGGPYEQYF
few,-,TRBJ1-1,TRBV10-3,TGTGCCATCAGTGAGTCCGGGGTTGGGGACACTGAAGCTTTCTTT,CAISESGVGDTEAFF
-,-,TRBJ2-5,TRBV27,TGTGCCAGCAGTTTTAGGAGGAAAGAGACCCAGTACTTC,CASSFRRKETQYF
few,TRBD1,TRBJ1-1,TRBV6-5,TGTGCCAGCAGTCGTTCAGGGGGGACTGAAGCTTTCTTT,CASSRSGGTEAFF
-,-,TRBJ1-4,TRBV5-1,TGCGCCAGCAGCCGGACTGCAACTAATGAAAAACTGTTTTTT,CASSRTATNEKLFF
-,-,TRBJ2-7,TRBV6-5,TGTGCCAGCAGTTACTCGGGAGTCCACGAGCAGTACTTC,CASSYSGVHEQYF
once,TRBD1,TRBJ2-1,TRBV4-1,TGCGCCAGCAGCCAAGGACAGGGGAGGTACAATGAGCAGTTCTTC,CASSQGQGRYNEQFF
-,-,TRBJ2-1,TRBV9,TGTGCCAGCAGCGTAGCTATCCTAGCTCTGGGAGAGCAGTTCTTC,CASSVAILALGEQFF
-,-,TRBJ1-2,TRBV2,TGTGCCAGCAGTGATTCGGGCCGGGGAATCGCTAACTATGGCTACACCTTC,CASSDSGRGIANYGYTF
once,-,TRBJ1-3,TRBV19,TGTGCCAGTAGTATGGGGCCCTCTGGAAACACCATATATTTT,CASSMGPSGNTIYF
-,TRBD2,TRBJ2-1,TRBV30,TGTGCCTGGACCGGGACTAGTCCCTACAATGAGCAGTTCTTC,CAWTGTSPYNEQFF
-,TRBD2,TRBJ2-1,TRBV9,TGTGCCAGCAGCGTAGTAGCGGGTCAATACAATGAGCAGTTCTTC,CASSVVAGQYNEQFF
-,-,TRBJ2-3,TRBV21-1,TGTGCCAGCAGCTTCACTAGCGGGAGAGAAGAAGATACGCAGTATTTT,CASSFTSGREEDTQYF
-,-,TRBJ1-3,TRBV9,TGTGCCAGCAGCGCCCTTCCGGGGGGAAACACCATATATTTT,CASSALPGGNTIYF
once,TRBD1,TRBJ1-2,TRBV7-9,TGTGCCAGCAGCTCAATAGGACAGGGGGCGACCGGCTACACCTTC,CASSSIGQGATGYTF
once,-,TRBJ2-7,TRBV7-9,TGTGCCAGCAGTTTGAGTACCTACGAGCAGTACTTC,CASSLSTYEQYF
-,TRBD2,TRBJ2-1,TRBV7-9,TGTGCCAGCAGCCCCCAGACTAGCGGGCACAATGAGCAGTTCTTC,CASSPQTSGHNEQFF
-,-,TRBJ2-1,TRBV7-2,TGTGCCAGCAGCTTGCGCAACAATGAGCAGTTCTTC,CASSLRNNEQFF
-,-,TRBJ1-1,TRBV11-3,TGTGCCAGCAGCTTAGGGTTCGGTGGTGCGGCTGAAGCTTTCTTT,CASSLGFGGAAEAFF
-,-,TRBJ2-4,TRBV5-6,TGTGCCAGCAACGACGCAGCCAAAAACAGTCAGTACTTC,CASNDAAKNSQYF
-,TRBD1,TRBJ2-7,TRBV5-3,TGTGCCAGAGGGACAGGGGGTTTCTACGAGCAGTACTTC,CARGTGGFYEQYF
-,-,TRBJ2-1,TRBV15,TGTGCCACCAGCAGAGATCGGGGGACAGTCGGTGAGCAGTTCTTC,CATSRDRGTVGEQFF
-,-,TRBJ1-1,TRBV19,TGTGCCAGTAGTATAGATTACAGGGTGATCACTGAAGCTTTCTTT,CASSIDYRVITEAFF
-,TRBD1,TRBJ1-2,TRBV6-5,TGTGCCAGCAGTCCCCTCGAGACAGGGATATATGGCTACACCTTC,CASSPLETGIYGYTF
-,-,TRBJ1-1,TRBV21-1,TGTGCCAGCAGCAAAGAGGGACTGTGGAACACTGAAGCTTTCTTT,CASSKEGLWNTEAFF
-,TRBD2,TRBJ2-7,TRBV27,TGTGCCAGCAGCAAGCTTGGGACTAGCGGCATTCCCTACGAGCAGTACTTC,CASSKLGTSGIPYEQYF
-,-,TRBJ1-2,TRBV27,TGTGCCAGCAGTTTGAAGACCCAGGGCAACTATGGCTACACCTTC,CASSLKTQGNYGYTF
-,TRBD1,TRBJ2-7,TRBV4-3,TGCGCCAGCAGCCGCTTAACAGGGGGCACCTACGAGCAGTACTTC,CASSRLTGGTYEQYF
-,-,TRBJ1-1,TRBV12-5,TGTGCTAGTGGGTTAGGGGGGGCGCAAAACACTGAAGCTTTCTTT,CASGLGGAQNTEAFF
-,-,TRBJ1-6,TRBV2,TGTGCCAGCATAGCTGCAGTGGAATCACCCCTCCACTTT,CASIAAVESPLHF
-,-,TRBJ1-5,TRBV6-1,TGTGCCAGCTACGGGGTTGGCAATCAGCCCCAGCATTTT,CASYGVGNQPQHF
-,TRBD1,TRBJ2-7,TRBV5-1,TGCGCCAGCAGCGACAAACAGGGGGCTTACGAGCAGTACTTC,CASSDKQGAYEQYF
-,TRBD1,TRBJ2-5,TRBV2,TGTGCCAGCAGTCGACAGGGGGGAGAGACCCAGTACTTC,CASSRQGGETQYF
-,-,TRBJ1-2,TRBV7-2,TGTGCCAGCAGCGCCACAGTGAATAACTATGGCTACACCTTC,CASSATVNNYGYTF
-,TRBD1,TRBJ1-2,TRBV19,TGTGCCAGTAGTATAGCCCCGGGACAGGGGGCGCCGATGGATGGCTACACCTTC,CASSIAPGQGAPMDGYTF
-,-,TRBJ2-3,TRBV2,TGTGCCAGCAGTGTAGGGTCAGGGGACACAGATACGCAGTATTTT,CASSVGSGDTDTQYF
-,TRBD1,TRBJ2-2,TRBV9,TGTGCCAGCAGCCCGCGAATCGCAGGGGGCTTCGGGGAGCTGTTTTTT,CASSPRIAGGFGELFF
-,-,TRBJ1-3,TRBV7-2,TGTGCCAGCAGCTTAACCCTGGTAGGGGCGTCCTCTGGAAACACCATATATTTT,CASSLTLVGASSGNTIYF
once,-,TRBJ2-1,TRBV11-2,TGTGCCAGCAGCTTAGTCCAGACTTACAATGAGCAGTTCTTC,CASSLVQTYNEQFF
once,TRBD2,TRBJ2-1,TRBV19,TGTGCCAGTAGCCTAGGGAGGGGACTCTACAATGAGCAGTTCTTC,CASSLGRGLYNEQFF
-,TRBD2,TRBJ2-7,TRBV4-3,TGCGCCAGCAGCCAAGATCGGTGGGGACTAGCGGGAGACGAGCAGTACTTC,CASSQDRWGLAGDEQYF
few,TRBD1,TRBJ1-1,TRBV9,TGTGCCAGCAGCGTAGGGGCAGGGGGTAGTCGAGATGCTTTCTTT,CASSVGAGGSRDAFF
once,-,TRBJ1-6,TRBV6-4,TGTGCCAGCAGTGCCGACAGGCAGGGCTCACCCCTCCACTTT,CASSADRQGSPLHF
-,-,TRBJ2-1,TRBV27,TGTGCCAGCAGTCGCTTTAATTTGGCTTCCAATGAGCAGTTCTTC,CASSRFNLASNEQFF
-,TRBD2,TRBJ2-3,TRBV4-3,TGCGCCAGCAGCCAAGGCAATAGCGGGCCCGCTAGCACAGATACGCAGTATTTT,CASSQGNSGPASTDTQYF
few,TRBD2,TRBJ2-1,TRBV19,TGTGCCAGTAGTCCGGGACTAGCCTCTTGGAATGAGCAGTTCTTC,CASSPGLASWNEQFF
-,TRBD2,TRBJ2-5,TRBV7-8,TGTGCCAGCAGCGGAACAGCGGGAGGTGAGACCCAGTACTTC,CASSGTAGGETQYF
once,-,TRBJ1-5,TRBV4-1,TGCGCCAGCAGCCAACAGGTGAGCAATCAGCCCCAGCATTTT,CASSQQVSNQPQHF
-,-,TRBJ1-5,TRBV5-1,TGCGCCAGCAGCTGGACCTCGGGGGGCAGTCAGCCCCAGCATTTT,CASSWTSGGSQPQHF
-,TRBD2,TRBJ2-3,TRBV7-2,TGTGCCAGCAGCTGGGCCGGGACTAGAGGCACAGATACGCAGTATTTT,CASSWAGTRGTDTQYF